This T cell receptor (beta chain) derives from a study of tumor-infiltrating lymphocytes in primary liver carcinoma. The approximately 17-34 mg bulk tissue piece was not sorted before simultaneous RNA and DNA extraction. With a constant-region primer, TCR beta cDNA was made from about 0.5 ug of total RNA. Library construction for TCR beta comprised three nested multiplex PCR rounds performed with slightly modified ARM-PCR. PCR rounds one and two used TRBV1-TRBV30 forward primers with a C-beta reverse primer for 10 cycles each. One entry per CDR3 protein, called by TCRdb with MiXCR from the multiplex PCR reads. The data hold about 99,000 distinct CDR3 sequences, with over 55% observed a single time. CDR1 and CDR2 from the germline V gene are MDHEN and SYDVKM. The CDR3 consists of 15 residues. V was shortened by 5 bases and J by 4 bases, with 14 bases between the two germline ends. This clonotype showed up just a few times.

The receptor comes from a woman aged 60-75 years with primary liver carcinoma and hepatitis B virus infection. V gene TRBV28 combines with J gene TRBJ1-4, with D perhaps TRBD1 (6 bases). The specimen sequenced was liver tumor tissue from sampling region 5. The subset is: tumor region T5, tumor centre. The CDR3 loop is CASSSGGGRNEKLFF. In nucleotides, the CDR3 is TGTGCCAGCAGTAGCGGCGGGGGCCGTAATGAAAAACTGTTTTTT.